This record concerns one T cell receptor (beta chain) sequence. Its specificity is not known. Germline-derived CDR1 and CDR2 are MNHEY and SMNVEV (reference sequence). Trimming took 8 bases from V and 0 from J, leaving 20 bases between them. The CDR3 has 16 amino acids. TCRdb's table, derived via immunoSEQ multiplex PCR, lists solely in-frame clones and lacks some. There are some 2,500,000 clones in the sample; just under 95% occur only once, and around 0.4% lies in the top ten. This entry belongs to a study of shared clonotypes between healthy human individuals. About the research overall: Donors consisted of two women and a few men between 18 and 49. Broader study findings: Sorted-subset sequencing was shown by rarefaction to be incomplete despite large depth. Sequencing depth was a factor that was expected to affect clonotype sharing among donors. Only blood was sampled, and tissue TCR repertoires likely differ from blood ones.

The source is a man younger than 30 in good health. Some clones in this sample may be carry-over from other donors' samples. Sequencing was performed on naive CD4+ T cells from PBMCs. Subset: CD45RA+ positively selected. J is TRBJ2-7 and V is TRBV27; the D is unclear. CDR3 region: CASDILRLRSSYEQYF. For the CDR3, the DNA is TGTGCCAGCGATATACTTCGACTGAGGAGCTCCTACGAGCAGTACTTC.